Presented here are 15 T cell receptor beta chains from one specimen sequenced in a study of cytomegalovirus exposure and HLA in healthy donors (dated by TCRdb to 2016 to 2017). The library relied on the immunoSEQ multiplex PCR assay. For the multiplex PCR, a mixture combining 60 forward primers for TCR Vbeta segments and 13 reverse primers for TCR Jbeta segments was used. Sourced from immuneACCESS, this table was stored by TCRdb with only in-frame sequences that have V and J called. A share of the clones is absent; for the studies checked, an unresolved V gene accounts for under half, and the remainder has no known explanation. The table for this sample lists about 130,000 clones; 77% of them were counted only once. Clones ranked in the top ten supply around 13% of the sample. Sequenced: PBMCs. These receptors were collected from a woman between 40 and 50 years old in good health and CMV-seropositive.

The CDR3 protein is CASRPTGKSTEAFF. In DNA form, the CDR3 reads TGTGCCAGCAGACCCACAGGGAAGAGTACTGAAGCTTTCTTT. V gene TRBV7-3 combines with J gene TRBJ1-1; tentatively, D is TRBD1 (6 bases). This CDR3 comprises 14 residues. CDR1 and CDR2 from the germline V gene are SGHTA and FQGTGA. V was trimmed by 6 bases and J by 5 bases, leaving 16 bases between them.

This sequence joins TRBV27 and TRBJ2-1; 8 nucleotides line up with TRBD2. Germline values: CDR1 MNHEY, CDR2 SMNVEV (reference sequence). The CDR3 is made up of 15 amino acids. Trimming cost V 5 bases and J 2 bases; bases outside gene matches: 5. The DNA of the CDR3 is TGTGCCAGCAGTCTTAGCGGGGAAACCTACAATGAGCAGTTCTTC. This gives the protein CASSLSGETYNEQFF.

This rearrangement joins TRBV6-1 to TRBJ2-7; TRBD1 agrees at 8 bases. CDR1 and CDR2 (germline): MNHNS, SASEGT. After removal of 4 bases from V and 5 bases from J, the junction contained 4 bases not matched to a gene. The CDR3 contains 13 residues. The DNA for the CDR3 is TGTGCCAGCAGTGCTCAGGGGGCGAACGAGCAGTACTTC. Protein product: CASSAQGANEQYF.

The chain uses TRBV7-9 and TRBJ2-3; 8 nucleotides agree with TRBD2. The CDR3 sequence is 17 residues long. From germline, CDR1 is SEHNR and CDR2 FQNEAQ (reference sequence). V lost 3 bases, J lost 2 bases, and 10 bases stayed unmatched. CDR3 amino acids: CASSLGQLAAPTDTQYF. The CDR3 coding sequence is TGTGCCAGCAGCTTGGGCCAACTAGCGGCCCCCACAGATACGCAGTATTTT.

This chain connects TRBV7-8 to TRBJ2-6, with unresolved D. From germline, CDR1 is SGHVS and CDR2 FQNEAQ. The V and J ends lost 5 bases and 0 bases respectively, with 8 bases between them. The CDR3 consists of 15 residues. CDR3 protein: CASSRSLSGANVLTF. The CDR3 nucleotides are TGTGCCAGCAGCCGGTCCCTCTCTGGGGCCAACGTCCTGACTTTC.

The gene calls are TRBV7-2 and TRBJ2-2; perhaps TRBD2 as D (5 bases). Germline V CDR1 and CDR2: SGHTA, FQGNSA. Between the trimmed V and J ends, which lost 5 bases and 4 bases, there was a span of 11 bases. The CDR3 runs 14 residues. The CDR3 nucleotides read TGTGCCAGCAGCCAGGACTCCTTCACCGGGGAGCTGTTTTTT. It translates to CASSQDSFTGELFF. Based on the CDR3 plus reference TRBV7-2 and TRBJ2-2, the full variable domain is GAGVSQSPSNKVTEKGKDVELRCDPISGHTALYWYRQSLGQGLEFLIYFQGNSAPDKSGLPSDRFSAERTGGSVSTLTIQRTQQEDSAVYLCASSQDSFTGELFFGEGSRLTVL.

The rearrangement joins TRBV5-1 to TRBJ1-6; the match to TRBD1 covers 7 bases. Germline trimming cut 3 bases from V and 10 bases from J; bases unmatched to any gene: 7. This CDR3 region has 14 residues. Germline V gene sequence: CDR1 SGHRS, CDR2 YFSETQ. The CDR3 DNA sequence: TGCGCCAGCAGCTGGGGGGACAGCGGGTCACCCCTCCACTTT. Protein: CASSWGDSGSPLHF.

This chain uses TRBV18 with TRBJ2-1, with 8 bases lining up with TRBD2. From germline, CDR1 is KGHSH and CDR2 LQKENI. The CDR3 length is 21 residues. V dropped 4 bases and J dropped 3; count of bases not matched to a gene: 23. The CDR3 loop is CASSLPAHPPTGAGVYNEQFF. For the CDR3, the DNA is TGTGCCAGCTCACTGCCAGCTCACCCGCCCACGGGAGCGGGAGTCTACAATGAGCAGTTCTTC.

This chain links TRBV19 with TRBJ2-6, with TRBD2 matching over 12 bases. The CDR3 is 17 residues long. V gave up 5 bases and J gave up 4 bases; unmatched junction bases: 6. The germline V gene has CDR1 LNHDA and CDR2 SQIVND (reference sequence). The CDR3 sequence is CASSASGRGSGANVLTF. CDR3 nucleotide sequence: TGTGCCAGTAGTGCTAGCGGGAGGGGATCAGGGGCCAACGTCCTGACTTTC.

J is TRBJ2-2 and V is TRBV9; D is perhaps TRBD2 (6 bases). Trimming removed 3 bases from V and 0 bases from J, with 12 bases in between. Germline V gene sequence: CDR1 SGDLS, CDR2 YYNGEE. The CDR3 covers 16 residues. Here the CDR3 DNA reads TGTGCCAGCAGCGCCCCTAGCGACTCGAACACCGGGGAGCTGTTTTTT. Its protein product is CASSAPSDSNTGELFF.

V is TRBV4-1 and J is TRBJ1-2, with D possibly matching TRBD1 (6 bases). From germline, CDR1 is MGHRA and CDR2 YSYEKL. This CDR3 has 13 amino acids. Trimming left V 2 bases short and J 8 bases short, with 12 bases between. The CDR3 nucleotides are TGCGCCAGCAGCCAACAGGGGACGGACGGCTACACCTTC. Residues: CASSQQGTDGYTF.

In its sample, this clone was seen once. The CDR3 DNA is TGCGCCAGCAGCCAAGTTGACTTAGTCTCCTACAATGAGCAGTTCTTC. This codes for CASSQVDLVSYNEQFF. The chain has TRBV4-1 and TRBJ2-1; no clear D gene. The CDR3 loop spans 16 amino acids. Deletions cut 1 base from V and 0 bases from J, with 10 bases between. In germline, CDR1 is MGHRA, CDR2 YSYEKL.

The CDR3 region is CSVERVAGGNEQFF. The CDR3 bases are TGCAGCGTTGAAAGGGTAGCGGGTGGAAATGAGCAGTTCTTC. The rearrangement links TRBV29-1 to TRBJ2-1, with TRBD2 matching over 7 bases. Per germline, CDR1 SQVTM and CDR2 ANQGSEA. The CDR3 runs to 14 residues. The V gene end was trimmed by 2 bases and the J gene end by 7 bases; junction bases not matched to a gene: 8.

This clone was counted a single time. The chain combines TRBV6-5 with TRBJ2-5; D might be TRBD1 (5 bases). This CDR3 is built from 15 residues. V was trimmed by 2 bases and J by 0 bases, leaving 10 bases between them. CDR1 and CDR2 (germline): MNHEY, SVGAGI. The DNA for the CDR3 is TGTGCCAGCAGTTACGAAGGACATTACCAAGAGACCCAGTACTTC. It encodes CASSYEGHYQETQYF.

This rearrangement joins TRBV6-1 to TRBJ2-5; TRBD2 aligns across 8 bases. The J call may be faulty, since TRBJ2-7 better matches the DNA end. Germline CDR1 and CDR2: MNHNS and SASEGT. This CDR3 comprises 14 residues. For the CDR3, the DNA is TGTGCCAGCAGTTCTAGCGGGTCACTCTACGAGCAGTACTTC. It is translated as CASSSSGSLYEQYF.